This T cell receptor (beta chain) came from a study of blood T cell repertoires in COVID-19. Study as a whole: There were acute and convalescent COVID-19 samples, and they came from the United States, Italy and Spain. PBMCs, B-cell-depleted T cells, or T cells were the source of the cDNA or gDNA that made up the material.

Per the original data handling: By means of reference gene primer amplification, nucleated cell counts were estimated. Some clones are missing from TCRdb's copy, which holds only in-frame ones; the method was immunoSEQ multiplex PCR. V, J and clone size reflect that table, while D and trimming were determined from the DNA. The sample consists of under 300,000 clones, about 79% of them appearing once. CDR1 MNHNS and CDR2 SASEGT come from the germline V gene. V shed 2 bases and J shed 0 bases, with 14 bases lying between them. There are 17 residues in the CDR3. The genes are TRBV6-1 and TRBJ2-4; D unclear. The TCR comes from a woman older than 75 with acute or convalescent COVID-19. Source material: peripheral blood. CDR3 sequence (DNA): TGTGCCAGCAGTGAAACCCTAATAGAGATAGCCAAAAACATTCAGTACTTC. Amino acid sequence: CASSETLIEIAKNIQYF.